A single sample gave rise to the 25 T cell receptor beta chains below, sequenced in a study of T cell repertoires in cytomegalovirus infection (dated by TCRdb to about 2019). The instrument given in TCRdb is Illumina HiSeq 1500. The public reads were reanalyzed by TCRdb: fastp trimming at Q25, MiXCR alignment, in-frame beta chains only. Identical CDR3 protein sequences are pooled into one entry, listed with their most common genes and DNA. In this sample the table shows roughly 110,000 distinct CDR3 sequences, 9.5% to 13% of which occur a single time. The ten largest clones take up approximately 33% of the sample. These receptors lack a known antigen. What was sequenced was PBMCs, sequenced either directly or after in vitro stimulation (not recorded which). All receptors derive from a human donor in good health (CMV status not recorded). Some clones in this sample may be carry-over from other donors' samples.

This clonotype occurred many times. The V call is TRBV2, the J call TRBJ2-1; 11 bases are a match to TRBD2. V gave up 0 bases and J gave up 10 bases; unmatched junction bases: 11. Germline V gene sequence: CDR1 SNHLY, CDR2 FYNNEI. CDR3 length: 17 residues. CDR3 in amino acids: CASSEANGLAGGVEQFF. CDR3 sequence (DNA): TGTGCCAGCAGTGAAGCGAATGGGCTAGCGGGAGGCGTCGAGCAGTTCTTC.

The chain couples TRBV5-5 to TRBJ2-1; D is perhaps TRBD2 (6 bases). There are 14 residues in the CDR3. The V end was cut by 0 bases, the J end by 9 bases, with 13 bases between. The germline V gene has CDR1 SGHKS and CDR2 YYEKEE (reference sequence). CDR3 in amino acids: CASSLVGSEGEQFF. The CDR3 DNA sequence: TGTGCCAGCAGCTTGGTCGGGAGCGAGGGTGAGCAGTTCTTC.

The chain has TRBV11-2 and TRBJ2-1; unclear D gene. CDR1 and CDR2 from the germline V gene are SGHAT and FQNNGV. The CDR3 extends over 12 amino acids. V shed 1 base and J shed 7 bases, with 5 bases lying between them. This CDR3 reads CASSLARNEQFF. The CDR3 DNA reads TGTGCCAGCAGCTTAGCAAGGAATGAGCAGTTCTTC.

This clonotype was seen ten or more times. This chain uses TRBV12-3 or TRBV12-4 with TRBJ1-6; D is uncertain. This CDR3 region has 17 residues. V lost 2 bases to trimming and J lost 3 bases, with 14 bases between them. The CDR3 DNA reads TGTGCCAGCAGTTTATTGTCGGGAGGTTTCTATAATTCACCCCTCCACTTT. It specifies CASSLLSGGFYNSPLHF.

This clonotype was seen repeatedly, ten times or more. This chain connects TRBV6-1 to TRBJ2-7; D could derive from TRBD1 or TRBD2 (5 bases each). Germline V gene lookup returns CDR1 MNHNS and CDR2 SASEGT. Between the trimmed V and J ends, which lost 8 bases and 3 bases, there was a span of 14 bases. The CDR3 consists of 13 residues. The CDR3 is CASEGPVGYEQYF. CDR3 sequence (DNA): TGTGCCAGCGAGGGGCCAGTCGGCTACGAGCAGTACTTC.

J is TRBJ2-7 and V is TRBV19, with 7 bases matching TRBD1. The J segment lost 4 bases and the V segment lost 8 bases, leaving 17 bases of the junction unmatched. The CDR3 runs to 16 residues. The germline gives CDR1 LNHDA, CDR2 SQIVND (reference sequence). CDR3 DNA sequence: TGTGCCAGTCTCCCTCATCCCGACAGGGCGGTATACGAGCAGTACGTC. This codes for CASLPHPDRAVYEQYV.

The gene calls are TRBV11-2 and TRBJ1-5; weak D call: TRBD1 (6 bases). V gave up 1 base and J gave up 7 bases, with 14 bases separating them. Germline-derived CDR1 and CDR2 are SGHAT and FQNNGV. CDR3 length: 15 residues. In nucleotides, the CDR3 is TGTGCCAGCAGCTTAGGTACAGGGCCGGAGCAGCCCCAGCATTTT. It codes for CASSLGTGPEQPQHF.

V is TRBV12-3 or TRBV12-4 and J is TRBJ1-4; a weak D match, TRBD1 (5 bases). The CDR3 is 19 amino acids. Trimming shortened V by 4 bases and J by 0 bases, and 21 bases separated the two germline ends. This CDR3 is CASSSHAGPRPPTNEKLFF. CDR3 DNA: TGTGCCAGCAGTTCCCATGCGGGGCCTCGACCCCCAACTAATGAAAAACTGTTTTTT.

This clonotype appeared many times. The chain uses TRBV7-2 and TRBJ2-2; 10 bases align to TRBD2. The CDR3 length is 15 residues. V lost 4 bases, J lost 7 bases, and 6 bases stayed unmatched. Germline-derived CDR1 and CDR2 are SGHTA and FQGNSA. The CDR3 is CASSSLAGENGELFF. DNA of the CDR3: TGTGCCAGCAGCTCTCTAGCGGGAGAGAACGGGGAGCTGTTTTTT.

This clonotype was seen repeatedly, ten times or more. This chain links TRBV7-9 with TRBJ2-3; D could derive from TRBD1 or TRBD2 (6 bases each). The CDR3 is made up of 15 amino acids. The V end was cut by 6 bases, the J end by 4 bases, with 17 bases between. Germline CDR1 is SEHNR and CDR2 is FQNEAQ (reference sequence). The CDR3 coding sequence is TGTGCCAGCAGACAACTTGGGGGGCCGGCAGATACGCAGTATTTT. This gives the protein CASRQLGGPADTQYF.

The table lists this clonotype with many counts. The J gene is TRBJ1-4, the V gene TRBV29-1; no reliable D call. V lost 2 bases to trimming and J lost 7 bases, with 17 bases between them. The CDR3 is 15 residues long. CDR1 and CDR2 (germline): SQVTM, ANQGSEA. CDR3 in amino acids: CSVEINGRTSEKLFF. The DNA for the CDR3 is TGCAGCGTTGAAATTAACGGCAGGACCTCTGAAAAACTGTTTTTT.

Ten or more counts support this clonotype. This rearrangement joins TRBV7-2 to TRBJ2-1; no clear D. Looked up from germline, CDR1 is SGHTA and CDR2 is FQGNSA. V was clipped by 3 bases and J by 4 bases, with 7 bases between them. The CDR3 contains 13 residues. CDR3 DNA: TGTGCCAGCAGCTTTGCTGGGTACAATGAGCAGTTCTTC. Encoded protein: CASSFAGYNEQFF.

The chain links TRBV20-1 to TRBJ1-4, with D tentatively TRBD1 (6 bases). The CDR3 is 14 amino acids. The ends were cut back, 2 bases at V and 5 bases at J, with 12 bases in the middle. Per the germline V gene, CDR1 is DFQATT and CDR2 is SNEGSKA (reference sequence). CDR3 sequence: CSARSLRGNEKLFF. The DNA of the CDR3 is TGCAGTGCTAGATCCTTAAGGGGGAATGAAAAACTGTTTTTT.

The chain links TRBV5-4 to TRBJ1-1, with TRBD1 as a possible D gene (5 bases). Trimming pared 0 bases from V and 5 bases from J, leaving 8 bases between. CDR1 is SGHNT and CDR2 is YYREEE in the germline V gene (reference sequence). This CDR3 has 13 amino acids. CDR3 DNA: TGTGCCAGCAGCTTGGCCAGGGCGACTGAAGCTTTCTTT. Its translation: CASSLARATEAFF. The full variable domain, rest sourced from reference TRBV5-4 and TRBJ1-1, is ETGVTQSPTHLIKTRGQQVTLRCSSQSGHNTVSWYQQALGQGPQFIFQYYREEENGRGNFPPRFSGLQFPNYSSELNVNALELDDSALYLCASSLARATEAFFGQGTRLTVV.

This clonotype showed up many times. This chain connects TRBV7-2 to TRBJ2-7; D uncertain. The V end was cut by 1 base, the J end by 0 bases, with 13 bases between. The CDR3 sequence is 16 residues long. Germline V gene lookup returns CDR1 SGHTA and CDR2 FQGNSA. This CDR3 is CASSLDLSSYSYEQYF. The CDR3 DNA reads TGTGCCAGCAGCTTAGACTTGAGTAGCTACTCCTACGAGCAGTACTTC.

This clonotype was recorded a few times. The chain joins TRBV27 to TRBJ1-2; possibly TRBD1 for D (5 bases). Per the germline V gene, CDR1 is MNHEY and CDR2 is SMNVEV (reference sequence). Trimming took off 8 bases at V and 0 bases at J, with 10 bases between the two ends. The CDR3 covers 13 residues. CDR3 region: CASRGPTNYGYTF. In DNA, the CDR3 is TGTGCCAGCCGGGGCCCAACTAACTATGGCTACACCTTC.

This clonotype was seen at least ten times. The genes are TRBV12-3 or TRBV12-4 and TRBJ1-1; 7 nucleotides align to TRBD1. With V trimmed by 3 bases and J by 1 base, 2 bases remained unmatched. This CDR3 has 14 residues. CDR3 DNA: TGTGCCAGCAGTTTTGGGACAGCGAACACTGAAGCTTTCTTT. Translated: CASSFGTANTEAFF.

There are many counts of this clonotype. The V call is TRBV4-3, the J call TRBJ1-5, with D possibly matching TRBD1 (6 bases). Trimming cost V 0 bases and J 9 bases, with 12 bases left between them. CDR1 and CDR2 (germline): LGHNA, YSLEER. The CDR3 is made up of 14 amino acids. The CDR3 spells CASSQDTGSRPQHF. The DNA for the CDR3 is TGCGCCAGCAGCCAAGATACAGGGTCTCGGCCCCAGCATTTT.

This clonotype has ten or more counts. The rearrangement joins TRBV5-6 to TRBJ1-2, with 8 nucleotides matching TRBD1. This CDR3 comprises 13 residues. Germline lookup yields CDR1 SGHDT and CDR2 YYEEEE. V lost 2 bases to trimming and J lost 5 bases; unmatched junction nucleotides: 2. The CDR3 DNA sequence: TGTGCCAGCAGCTTCGGACAGGGTTATGGCTACACCTTC. As protein: CASSFGQGYGYTF.

DNA of the CDR3: TGTGCCATCAGTGAGTCGGGGACAGGGGTTTTCCACGAGCAGTACTTC. Translation: CAISESGTGVFHEQYF. The chain is built from TRBV10-3 and TRBJ2-7; 10 bases are a match to TRBD1. This CDR3 is 16 amino acids long. J gave up 5 bases and V 0 bases, and 7 bases lay outside the gene matches. Per the germline V gene, CDR1 is ENHRY and CDR2 is SYGVKD.

There are many counts of this clonotype. CDR3 region: CASSTWEGLSEQFF. CDR3 nucleotide sequence: TGTGCCAGCAGTACATGGGAGGGCCTGAGTGAGCAGTTCTTC. J is TRBJ2-1 and V is TRBV6-6, with 7 positions matching TRBD2. The CDR3 loop spans 14 amino acids. After removal of 5 bases from V and 9 bases from J, the junction contained 10 bases not matched to a gene. Germline CDR1 and CDR2: MNHNY and SVGAGI (reference sequence).

This clonotype was seen many times. The chain couples TRBV7-2 to TRBJ2-6; no firm D call. V dropped 5 bases and J dropped 0 bases, with 8 bases sitting between them. From germline, CDR1 is SGHTA and CDR2 FQGNSA. There are 15 residues in the CDR3. CDR3 sequence reads: CASSPTSSGANVLTF. CDR3 DNA: TGTGCCAGCAGCCCGACAAGCTCTGGGGCCAACGTCCTGACTTTC.

J is TRBJ2-7 and V is TRBV12-3 or TRBV12-4, with a weak D call TRBD1 (5 bases). The CDR3 is 14 residues long. Trimming left V 5 bases short and J 3 bases short, with 14 bases between. CDR3 sequence: CASSVTGQGYEQYF. The CDR3 DNA sequence: TGTGCCAGCAGTGTAACTGGGCAGGGCTACGAGCAGTACTTC.

The chain has TRBV18 and TRBJ2-7; TRBD1 matches 10 bases. The ends lost 4 bases at V and 3 bases at J; junction bases unmatched: 9. The CDR3 has 16 residues. Germline V gene data show CDR1 as KGHSH and CDR2 as LQKENI. Here the CDR3 reads CASSQGTGDRGYEQYF. CDR3 DNA: TGTGCCAGCTCACAGGGGACAGGGGATAGGGGCTACGAGCAGTACTTC.

There are many counts of this clonotype. The V and J genes are TRBV7-2 and TRBJ1-1; possible D gene TRBD1, 5 bases. The CDR3 is 16 amino acids. Per germline, CDR1 SGHTA and CDR2 FQGNSA. Between the trimmed V and J ends, which lost 1 base and 4 bases, there was a span of 16 bases. This CDR3 reads CASSLVDRGGRTEAFF. Written as DNA, the CDR3 is TGTGCCAGCAGCTTAGTTGATAGGGGCGGACGCACTGAAGCTTTCTTT. Full variable domain (remainder filled in from reference TRBV7-2 and TRBJ1-1): GAGVSQSPSNKVTEKGKDVELRCDPISGHTALYWYRQSLGQGLEFLIYFQGNSAPDKSGLPSDRFSAERTGGSVSTLTIQRTQQEDSAVYLCASSLVDRGGRTEAFFGQGTRLTVV.